The clone carrying this T cell receptor beta chain was picked up one time. The sample belongs to a study of blood T cell repertoires in COVID-19. Study context: Researchers got acute and convalescent COVID-19 samples from the United States, Italy and Spain. T cells, B-cell-depleted T cells, or PBMCs provided the cDNA or gDNA that served as material.

From germline, CDR1 is KGHSH and CDR2 LQKENI. Losses at the gene ends were 1 base for V and 8 bases for J; bases not matched to a gene: 8. The CDR3 length is 15 residues. Participants' own reports of clinical history determined their cohort assignment. Some clones are missing from TCRdb's copy, which holds only in-frame ones; the method was immunoSEQ multiplex PCR. This sample has some 490,000 clones; about nine tenths occur once, and the top ten carry approximately 8%. The sample was PBMCs or T cells enriched from blood (not recorded which). V usage is TRBV18 and J usage is TRBJ1-2; 9 nucleotides agree with TRBD1. The sequence was collected from a woman aged 60-75 years who had recovered from COVID-19. Here the CDR3 DNA reads TGTGCCAGCTCACCACTCCCCCGGACAGGGGAAGGCTACACCTTC. Protein sequence: CASSPLPRTGEGYTF.